The table lists the clone carrying this TCR beta chain with many counts. What it binds is unknown. This entry is derived from a study of human T cells and chemical hapten exposure. Study in general: While the approximately 24-week study was under way, patients received diphenylcyclopropenone on the scalp every week. Points from the study as a whole: No change in TCRs above 1 in 1000 frequency was produced by DPC sensitization.

TCRdb used MiXCR to reprocess the RACE reads, holding one entry per CDR3 protein. This sample has under 75,000 distinct CDR3 sequences, with approximately 9% found just once. The CDR3 runs to 15 residues. Germline V gene sequence: CDR1 MNHEY, CDR2 SVGAGI. Trimming left V 4 bases short and J 4 bases short, with 16 bases between. The time point was: patch test 2, 6 weeks after DPC sensitization. Treatment here: therapeutic diphenylcyclopropenone sensitization with weekly scalp DPC. Total RNA came from unfractionated whole blood. Sequenced here: whole blood, sampled in connection with sensitization to the hapten diphenylcyclopropenone (DPC). This sequence joins TRBV6-5 and TRBJ1-1, with D maybe TRBD1 (5 bases). The clonotype was recovered from a woman in her 50s with alopecia areata. Some clones in this sample may be carry-over from other donors' samples. The CDR3: CASSLSPRAGTEAFF. The CDR3 nucleotides are TGTGCCAGCAGTTTATCACCCAGGGCAGGCACTGAAGCTTTCTTT.